These 30 T cell receptor beta chains originate from one sample sequenced in a study. Cells sorted as Tregs were CD4+, CD25+ and CD127-/low. One entry per CDR3 protein, called by TCRdb with MiXCR from the 5' RACE reads. The sample has about 43,000 distinct CDR3 sequences; 22% are singletons. Sequencing input: Tregs sorted from a lymph node. The receptors were sampled from a female donor with breast cancer.

In its sample, this clonotype was seen many times. The V and J genes are TRBV5-1 and TRBJ2-3, with 9 bases fitting TRBD1. The junction had 6 bases not matched to a gene; V was cut back by 3 bases and J by 4 bases. CDR3 size: 15 residues. Germline V lookup: CDR1 SGHRS, CDR2 YFSETQ. CDR3 sequence: CASSSGTGRADTQYF. The CDR3, as DNA: TGCGCCAGCAGCTCCGGGACAGGGCGTGCAGATACGCAGTATTTT.

This clonotype appeared many times. This chain uses TRBV6-5 with TRBJ2-7; no definite D call. The CDR3 length is 13 residues. V was shortened by 5 bases and J by 2 bases, with 10 bases between the two germline ends. Germline CDR1 MNHEY, CDR2 SVGAGI. CDR3 in amino acids: CASSPRNAYEQYF. The DNA of the CDR3 is TGTGCCAGCAGTCCCAGAAATGCCTACGAGCAGTACTTC.

This clonotype has only a few counts. The V call is TRBV3-1, the J call TRBJ2-7; the D is unclear. This CDR3 comprises 15 residues. Trimming took off 3 bases at V and 6 bases at J, with 18 bases between the two ends. Germline V CDR1 and CDR2: LGHDT, YNNKEL (reference sequence). The CDR3 coding sequence is TGTGCCAGCAGCCAGTACCTAAGCAGTTTCTCCGAGCAGTACTTC. Translated, it gives CASSQYLSSFSEQYF.

Many counts were recorded for this clonotype. The chain couples TRBV7-2 to TRBJ2-5; D gene uncertain. Trimming left V 0 bases short and J 4 bases short, with 6 bases between. Germline assignment: CDR1 SGHTA and CDR2 FQGNSA. This CDR3 comprises 13 residues. The CDR3 nucleotides are TGTGCCAGCAGCTTAGCGCTGGTAGAGACCCAGTACTTC. Protein: CASSLALVETQYF.

The rearrangement uses TRBV11-2 and TRBJ2-5, with D perhaps matching TRBD1 (6 bases). Germline CDR1 is SGHAT and CDR2 is FQNNGV. Trimming removed 5 bases at V and 3 bases at J, with 13 bases between. The CDR3 has 14 amino acids. The CDR3 here is CASSQSTGKETQYF. The CDR3 DNA reads TGTGCCAGCAGCCAGTCTACAGGGAAAGAGACCCAGTACTTC.

Remarks on this clonotype: Just one base apart from a much larger clone, this may be a read error. The CDR3 does not close with the conserved phenylalanine or tryptophan, likely indicating a read error. The J gene is TRBJ1-4, the V gene TRBV7-9, with D possibly being TRBD1 (6 bases). Deletions cut 5 bases from V and 7 bases from J, with 20 bases between. CDR1 SEHNR and CDR2 FQNEAQ come from the germline V gene (reference sequence). The CDR3 contains 16 residues. CDR3 DNA: TGTGCCAGCAGCAAAGGGACAATAGGAGTCGGTGAAAAACTGTTTTTA. Amino acid sequence: CASSKGTIGVGEKLFL.

CDR3 nucleotide sequence: TGTGCCAGCAGCGTTAGCGGGAGCTCCTACAATGAGCAGTTCTTC. Amino acid sequence: CASSVSGSSYNEQFF. This chain joins TRBV9 and TRBJ2-1, with TRBD2 matching over 9 bases. This CDR3 is built from 15 residues. Germline trimming cut 2 bases from V and 0 bases from J; bases unmatched to any gene: 0. CDR1 is SGDLS and CDR2 is YYNGEE in the germline V gene.

This clonotype has a handful of counts. V is TRBV20-1 and J is TRBJ1-1; D is unclear. V lost 1 base and J lost 5, with 8 bases in between. The CDR3 has 12 residues. Germline CDR1 is DFQATT and CDR2 is SNEGSKA (reference sequence). The CDR3 loop is CSARVALTEAFF. DNA of the CDR3: TGCAGTGCTAGAGTTGCTTTGACTGAAGCTTTCTTT.

The CDR3 protein is CASSGQVNEQFF. The CDR3 DNA is TGTGCCAGCAGTGGACAGGTCAATGAGCAGTTCTTC. J is TRBJ2-1 and V is TRBV2, with D possibly matching TRBD1 (6 bases). Trimming removed 4 bases at V and 6 bases at J, with 7 bases between. Germline CDR1 SNHLY, CDR2 FYNNEI. The CDR3 runs 12 residues.

There are many counts of this clonotype. The chain recombines TRBV7-9 with TRBJ2-3, with a possible D match to TRBD2 (6 bases). V was cut by 6 bases and J by 5 bases, with 15 bases left in between. This CDR3 spans 14 amino acids. Germline V gene data show CDR1 as SEHNR and CDR2 as FQNEAQ (reference sequence). CDR3 in DNA: TGTGCCAGCAGTACCCCACCGGGGGAAGATACGCAGTATTTT. It encodes CASSTPPGEDTQYF. Full variable domain (outside the CDR3, taken from reference TRBV7-9 and TRBJ2-3): DTGVSQNPRHKITKRGQNVTFRCDPISEHNRLYWYRQTLGQGPEFLTYFQNEAQLEKSRLLSDRFSAERPKGSFSTLEIQRTEQGDSAMYLCASSTPPGEDTQYFGPGTRLTVL.

This clonotype was detected only a few times. The chain links TRBV7-9 to TRBJ1-1, with 7 bases aligning to TRBD1. The CDR3 has 20 residues. Germline V CDR1 and CDR2: SEHNR, FQNEAQ (reference sequence). Unmatched junction bases numbered 23, after V lost 5 bases and J lost 2 bases. The CDR3, as DNA: TGTGCCAGCAGCCCACTCGGGTATTTCCCCCACAGGGGCGGTAACACTGAAGCTTTCTTT. Translation: CASSPLGYFPHRGGNTEAFF.

This chain joins TRBV20-1 and TRBJ1-6; 9 bases are a match to TRBD1. This CDR3 spans 15 amino acids. V was pared by 5 bases and J by 4 bases, with 6 bases of the junction left unmatched. In germline, CDR1 is DFQATT, CDR2 SNEGSKA (reference sequence). This chain's CDR3 is CSAWDRVIYNSPLHF. CDR3 coding DNA: TGCAGTGCTTGGGACAGGGTGATATATAATTCACCCCTCCACTTT.

This clonotype was counted many times. J is TRBJ2-1 and V is TRBV20-1; weak D call: TRBD2 (5 bases). The CDR3 sequence is 14 residues long. Germline lookup yields CDR1 DFQATT and CDR2 SNEGSKA (reference sequence). V was trimmed by 1 base and J by 5 bases, leaving 12 bases between them. DNA of the CDR3: TGCAGTGCTAGAGGTACTGGGAGAAACAATGAGCAGTTCTTC. Amino acids: CSARGTGRNNEQFF.

The chain combines TRBV29-1 with TRBJ2-3, with 16 bases matching TRBD2. This CDR3 is built from 15 residues. Germline V gene data show CDR1 as SQVTM and CDR2 as ANQGSEA. Trimming cost V 7 bases and J 4 bases; bases outside gene matches: 5. Here the CDR3 DNA reads TGCAGCGCCGGGACTAGCGGGAGGGCCGCAGATACGCAGTATTTT. It encodes CSAGTSGRAADTQYF.

For this clonotype: A much larger clone sits a single nucleotide away, making a read error possible. The rearrangement links TRBV5-1 to TRBJ1-2; 8 bases match TRBD1. This CDR3 has 15 residues. Looked up from germline, CDR1 is SGHRS and CDR2 is YFSETQ. CDR3 sequence: CAGSFGQGANYGYTF. CDR3 coding DNA: TGCGCCGGCAGCTTCGGACAGGGAGCAAACTATGGCTACACCTTC.

The table lists this clonotype with many counts. The V and J genes are TRBV12-3 or TRBV12-4 and TRBJ2-7; no clear D gene. CDR3 length: 14 amino acids. V was clipped by 3 bases and J by 2 bases, with 11 bases between them. CDR3 nucleotides: TGTGCCAGCAGTTTCGGGCACCTACCCTACGAGCAGTACTTC. Protein sequence: CASSFGHLPYEQYF.

This clonotype was observed a few times. The chain recombines TRBV7-9 with TRBJ1-2; the D gene is possibly TRBD1 (5 bases). Per germline, CDR1 SEHNR and CDR2 FQNEAQ (reference sequence). The V end was cut by 7 bases, the J end by 4 bases, with 7 bases between. This CDR3 spans 11 amino acids. The CDR3 nucleotides read TGTGCCAGCAAGGGGTCCTATGGCTACACCTTC. Translating it yields CASKGSYGYTF. Based on the CDR3 plus reference TRBV7-9 and TRBJ1-2, the full variable domain is DTGVSQNPRHKITKRGQNVTFRCDPISEHNRLYWYRQTLGQGPEFLTYFQNEAQLEKSRLLSDRFSAERPKGSFSTLEIQRTEQGDSAMYLCASKGSYGYTFGSGTRLTVV.

This clonotype was detected many times. The chain links TRBV27 to TRBJ2-1, with 7 nucleotides matching TRBD1. V shed 7 bases and J 8 bases; nucleotides not matched to a gene: 11. The CDR3 is 14 residues long. Looked up from germline, CDR1 is MNHEY and CDR2 is SMNVEV (reference sequence). The CDR3 DNA reads as TGTGCCAGCACATCAATTGTGACAGGGTATGAGCAGTTCTTC. Translation gives CASTSIVTGYEQFF.

The chain carries TRBV18 and TRBJ1-4; TRBD1 matches 8 bases. V shed 6 bases, J shed 8 bases, and the junction held 14 bases outside the gene matches. The length of the CDR3 is 16 residues. Germline V gives CDR1 KGHSH, CDR2 LQKENI. The CDR3 is CASSHGQGEGNEKLFF. DNA for the CDR3: TGTGCCAGCTCGCACGGACAGGGCGAGGGGAACGAAAAACTGTTTTTT.

This clonotype was counted many times. CDR3 residues: CASSLETGDYGYTF. CDR3 nucleotides: TGTGCCAGCAGCTTGGAAACAGGGGACTATGGCTACACCTTC. The genes are TRBV5-6 and TRBJ1-2, with 7 bases matching TRBD1. The CDR3 extends over 14 amino acids. V was pared by 0 bases and J by 3 bases, with 2 bases of the junction left unmatched. The germline gives CDR1 SGHDT, CDR2 YYEEEE.

This clonotype was seen many times. The CDR3 sequence is CASSLGGGNQPQHF. The CDR3 DNA reads TGCGCCAGCAGCTTGGGCGGTGGCAATCAGCCCCAGCATTTT. The chain is built from TRBV5-1 and TRBJ1-5; D gene uncertain. This CDR3 has 14 amino acids. V lost 0 bases and J lost 2, with 6 bases in between. Germline CDR1 SGHRS, CDR2 YFSETQ.

This clonotype was seen only a few times. The chain recombines TRBV6-1 with TRBJ2-1, with a possible D match to TRBD2 (7 bases). This CDR3 comprises 15 residues. V lost 4 bases, J lost 3 bases, and 13 bases lay in between. From germline, CDR1 is MNHNS and CDR2 SASEGT. The CDR3 sequence is CASSGLGGVYNEQFF. CDR3 DNA: TGTGCCAGCAGTGGGTTAGGGGGGGTCTACAATGAGCAGTTCTTC.

V usage is TRBV25-1 and J usage is TRBJ2-1, with 7 bases that match TRBD2. This CDR3 is built from 16 residues. CDR1 and CDR2 (germline): MGHDK, SYGVNS. V was clipped by 2 bases and J by 6 bases; unmatched bases: 10. CDR3: CASSEGPMSGINEQFF. CDR3 DNA sequence: TGTGCCAGCAGTGAAGGTCCAATGAGCGGGATCAATGAGCAGTTCTTC. Based on the CDR3 plus reference TRBV25-1 and TRBJ2-1, the full variable domain is EADIYQTPRYLVIGTGKKITLECSQTMGHDKMYWYQQDPGMELHLIHYSYGVNSTEKGDLSSESTVSRIRTEHFPLTLESARPSHTSQYLCASSEGPMSGINEQFFGPGTRLTVL.

The gene calls are TRBV7-2 and TRBJ2-5; TRBD1 matches 7 bases. The V and J ends lost 2 bases and 7 bases, in that order; junction bases with no gene match: 7. Germline-derived CDR1 and CDR2 are SGHTA and FQGNSA. The CDR3 contains 14 residues. CDR3 region: CASSLKGARGTQYF. The CDR3 DNA sequence: TGTGCCAGCAGCTTAAAGGGGGCGAGGGGGACCCAGTACTTC.

In its sample, this clonotype is medium-sized. The chain is built from TRBV7-9 and TRBJ2-3, with TRBD1 as a possible D gene (5 bases). CDR1 is SEHNR and CDR2 is FQNEAQ in the germline V gene (reference sequence). Trimming shortened V by 7 bases and J by 3 bases, and 11 bases separated the two germline ends. The CDR3 runs to 13 residues. The CDR3 DNA reads TGTGCCAGCATCAAGGCAGGGACAGATACGCAGTATTTT. Translating gives CASIKAGTDTQYF.

Points on this clonotype: A much bigger clone sits one base away, suggesting this may be a read error. V usage is TRBV20-1 and J usage is TRBJ1-1, with 8 bases lining up with TRBD1. Germline loops: CDR1 DFQATT, CDR2 SNEGSKA (reference sequence). The CDR3 is 13 amino acids. The CDR3 sequence: CGARETGADEAFF. DNA of the CDR3: TGCGGTGCTAGAGAGACAGGGGCGGATGAAGCTTTCTTT.

Comments on this clonotype: Being one base from a much bigger clone, this may be a read error. Because the CDR3 is missing its conserved closing phenylalanine or tryptophan, this is likely a read error. The DNA for the CDR3 is TGTGCCAGCAGACGACACAGGGAGAACACTGAAGCTTTCTCT. Translating it yields CASRRHRENTEAFS. This chain uses TRBV6-1 with TRBJ1-1, with D perhaps TRBD1 (6 bases). There are 14 residues in the CDR3. Germline V gene lookup returns CDR1 MNHNS and CDR2 SASEGT. Trimming shortened V by 6 bases and J by 1 base, and 12 bases separated the two germline ends.

This sequence joins TRBV24-1 and TRBJ2-2; 9 nucleotides align to TRBD1. The CDR3 contains 19 residues. Trimming cost V 0 bases and J 5 bases; bases outside gene matches: 12. CDR1 is KGHDR, CDR2 SFDVKD, per germline. CDR3 region: CATSDLYPRDRDATGELFF. The DNA for the CDR3 is TGTGCCACCAGTGATTTGTACCCCCGGGACAGGGATGCAACCGGGGAGCTGTTTTTT.

This clonotype was seen a few times. The J gene is TRBJ2-7, the V gene TRBV7-8; D gene uncertain. Germline lookup yields CDR1 SGHVS and CDR2 FQNEAQ. The V gene lost 5 bases and the J gene lost 3 bases, with 5 bases spanning the gap. The CDR3 covers 11 residues. The CDR3 is CASSADYEQYF. The CDR3 DNA reads as TGTGCCAGCAGCGCGGACTACGAGCAGTACTTC.

This clonotype showed up just a few times. The chain has TRBV6-2 or TRBV6-3 and TRBJ1-1; D uncertain. Germline V gives CDR1 MNHEY, CDR2 SVGEGT. This CDR3 contains 13 residues. Trimming shortened V by 5 bases and J by 1 base, and 8 bases separated the two germline ends. CDR3 residues: CASSEYWNTEAFF. CDR3 nucleotides: TGTGCCAGCAGTGAATACTGGAACACTGAAGCTTTCTTT.